This T cell receptor (beta chain) was identified in a study of regulatory T cells in long-lasting Graves disease. CDR3 length: 16 amino acids. Germline CDR1 LGHNT, CDR2 FRNRAP. J was trimmed by 8 bases and V by 5 bases; bases with no gene match: 11. As to time point: newly diagnosed GD, antithyroid drugs for less than 3 months. PBMC RNA was the source of the TCR library. Combining iRepertoire HTBI primers with Arm-PCR of CDR3 regions, the authors built TCR beta libraries. TCRdb ran MiXCR on the multiplex PCR reads and lists one entry per CDR3 protein. The sample lists 400,000 to 550,000 distinct CDR3 sequences; about 15% were seen once. In this sample, this clonotype turned up many times. What it binds is not known. Study-level findings and limits: Shared public clonotypes totalled about 2,600 in persistent patients, compared with around 880 in new patients.

These same records also appear under a second study, on T cells in Graves' hyperthyroidism and ophthalmopathy.

This specimen consisted of peripheral blood mononuclear cells (PBMCs), obtained at new diagnosis, from a patient treated with antithyroid drugs. The source of this sequence is a woman aged 18-29 years with Graves disease. The gene calls are TRBV12-5 and TRBJ2-1; TRBD2 matches at 11 bases. CDR3: CASGLPSSGRRDEQFF. CDR3 sequence (DNA): TGTGCTAGTGGTCTCCCCTCTAGCGGGAGGCGGGATGAGCAGTTCTTC.